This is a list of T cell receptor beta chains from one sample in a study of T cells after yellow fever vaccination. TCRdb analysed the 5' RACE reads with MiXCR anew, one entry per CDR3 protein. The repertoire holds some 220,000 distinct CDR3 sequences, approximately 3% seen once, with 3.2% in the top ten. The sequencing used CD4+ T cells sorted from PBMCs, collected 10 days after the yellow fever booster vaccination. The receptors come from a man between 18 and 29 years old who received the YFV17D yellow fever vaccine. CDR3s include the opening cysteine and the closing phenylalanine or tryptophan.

CDR3 protein: CSANLLAGGDNEQFF; V gene: TRBV20-1; J gene: TRBJ2-1
CDR3 protein: CSARDSSWGTQYF; V gene: TRBV20-1; J gene: TRBJ2-3
CDR3 protein: CASRQGASDYGYTF; V gene: TRBV12-3/TRBV12-4; J gene: TRBJ1-2
CDR3 protein: CASSPGTGSPLHF; V gene: TRBV3-1; J gene: TRBJ1-6
CDR3 protein: CAWKHGDRDNEQFF; V gene: TRBV30; J gene: TRBJ2-1
CDR3 protein: CASSARGTGGASDTQYF; V gene: TRBV4-3; J gene: TRBJ2-3
CDR3 protein: CSANHIGWYTLEAFF; V gene: TRBV20-1; J gene: TRBJ1-1
CDR3 protein: CASSAAPSGELFF; V gene: TRBV2; J gene: TRBJ2-2
CDR3 protein: CASSSALGGRGQPQHF; V gene: TRBV7-2; J gene: TRBJ1-5
CDR3 protein: CASSHGGVQIPPGANVLTF; V gene: TRBV14; J gene: TRBJ2-6
CDR3 protein: CASSSQPASLTGELFF; V gene: TRBV5-1; J gene: TRBJ2-2
CDR3 protein: CASSLPGWYQETQYF; V gene: TRBV7-9; J gene: TRBJ2-5
CDR3 protein: CASSQDKGTRSF; V gene: TRBV4-3; J gene: TRBJ1-2
CDR3 protein: CASSTITGQSYEQYF; V gene: TRBV5-1; J gene: TRBJ2-7
CDR3 protein: CASSTRDGLGYGYTF; V gene: TRBV7-8; J gene: TRBJ1-2
CDR3 protein: CATKGQFTDTQYF; V gene: TRBV24-1; J gene: TRBJ2-3
CDR3 protein: CASRRDRGPFEAFF; V gene: TRBV7-8; J gene: TRBJ1-1
CDR3 protein: CASSLSRGEQYF; V gene: TRBV27; J gene: TRBJ2-7
CDR3 protein: CASSLERGRRNEQFF; V gene: TRBV7-2; J gene: TRBJ2-1
CDR3 protein: CASSPGTSGGTDTQYF; V gene: TRBV9; J gene: TRBJ2-3
CDR3 protein: CASRPSSGGTSSAQYF; V gene: TRBV12-3/TRBV12-4; J gene: TRBJ2-5
CDR3 protein: CSAPLGGLGQPQHF; V gene: TRBV20-1; J gene: TRBJ1-5
CDR3 protein: CAVGAFEGTEAFF; V gene: TRBV12-3/TRBV12-4; J gene: TRBJ1-1
CDR3 protein: CASSLVERNEQFF; V gene: TRBV5-6; J gene: TRBJ2-1
CDR3 protein: CASSQSGSNQPQHF; V gene: TRBV7-9; J gene: TRBJ1-5
CDR3 protein: CASSEGNSNTGELFF; V gene: TRBV2; J gene: TRBJ2-2
CDR3 protein: CASSDKRGGDNEQFF; V gene: TRBV9; J gene: TRBJ2-1
CDR3 protein: CASSEERASMVETQYF; V gene: TRBV2; J gene: TRBJ2-5
CDR3 protein: CASSFHFNYGYTF; V gene: TRBV7-8; J gene: TRBJ1-2
CDR3 protein: CASSGRGTSTADTQYF; V gene: TRBV10-1; J gene: TRBJ2-3
CDR3 protein: CASSLGAQGALTYEQYF; V gene: TRBV11-2; J gene: TRBJ2-7
CDR3 protein: CASREQDSYNSPLHF; V gene: TRBV12-3/TRBV12-4; J gene: TRBJ1-6
CDR3 protein: CASSYYLAGKETQYF; V gene: TRBV27; J gene: TRBJ2-5
CDR3 protein: CASSLFRTGTLPFRNGYTF; V gene: TRBV28; J gene: TRBJ1-2
CDR3 protein: CASSEQGGGQPQHF; V gene: TRBV5-1; J gene: TRBJ1-5
CDR3 protein: CASSFQTGKETQYF; V gene: TRBV7-2; J gene: TRBJ2-5
CDR3 protein: CASTRRASGGIQETQYF; V gene: TRBV7-2; J gene: TRBJ2-5
CDR3 protein: CASSPGDREPEAFF; V gene: TRBV4-1; J gene: TRBJ1-1
CDR3 protein: CASSSLPSDNEQFF; V gene: TRBV5-1; J gene: TRBJ2-1
CDR3 protein: CSVAVRGEAFF; V gene: TRBV29-1; J gene: TRBJ1-1
CDR3 protein: CASSPQAGGPGDTQYF; V gene: TRBV9; J gene: TRBJ2-3
CDR3 protein: CASSRGRMETQYF; V gene: TRBV2; J gene: TRBJ2-5
CDR3 protein: CGIAGGSYNEQFF; V gene: TRBV20-1; J gene: TRBJ2-1
CDR3 protein: CASSTRLAGSTDTQYF; V gene: TRBV7-9; J gene: TRBJ2-3
CDR3 protein: CAISPNPGQLRNTEAFF; V gene: TRBV10-3; J gene: TRBJ1-1
CDR3 protein: CAAGGDGNQPQHF; V gene: TRBV28; J gene: TRBJ1-5
CDR3 protein: CASSDWGGRDTQYF; V gene: TRBV2; J gene: TRBJ2-3
CDR3 protein: CASRTASGGYTF; V gene: TRBV27; J gene: TRBJ1-2
CDR3 protein: CASSLDQGSPNSPLHF; V gene: TRBV5-1; J gene: TRBJ1-6
CDR3 protein: CASSLALGPDTQYF; V gene: TRBV7-2; J gene: TRBJ2-3
CDR3 protein: CASHSYSYEQYF; V gene: TRBV6-6; J gene: TRBJ2-7
CDR3 protein: CSVGDYYEQYF; V gene: TRBV29-1; J gene: TRBJ2-7
CDR3 protein: CASSLPQGAGDTQYF; V gene: TRBV7-9; J gene: TRBJ2-3
CDR3 protein: CASSRTGLTEAFF; V gene: TRBV5-1; J gene: TRBJ1-1
CDR3 protein: CASSDRLAGGTDTQYF; V gene: TRBV5-4; J gene: TRBJ2-3
CDR3 protein: CASSKVTAGDELFF; V gene: TRBV21-1; J gene: TRBJ1-4
CDR3 protein: CASSQVFRVGGNTEAFF; V gene: TRBV4-3; J gene: TRBJ1-1